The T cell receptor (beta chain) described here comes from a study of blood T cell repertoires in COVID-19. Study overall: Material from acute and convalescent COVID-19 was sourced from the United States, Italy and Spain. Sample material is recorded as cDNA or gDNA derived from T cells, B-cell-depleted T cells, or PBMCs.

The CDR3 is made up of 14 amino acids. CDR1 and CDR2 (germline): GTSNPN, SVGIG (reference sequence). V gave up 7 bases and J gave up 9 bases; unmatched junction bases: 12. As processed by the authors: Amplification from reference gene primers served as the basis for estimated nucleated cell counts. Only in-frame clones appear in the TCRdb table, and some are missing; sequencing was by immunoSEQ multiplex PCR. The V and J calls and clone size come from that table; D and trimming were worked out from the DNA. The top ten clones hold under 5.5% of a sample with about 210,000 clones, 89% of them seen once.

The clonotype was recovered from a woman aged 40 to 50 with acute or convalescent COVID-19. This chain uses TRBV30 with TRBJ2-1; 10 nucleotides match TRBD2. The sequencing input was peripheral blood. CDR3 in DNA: TGTGCCTCAAAAAGCGGGGGGGGTTTTAGTGAGCAGTTCTTC. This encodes CASKSGGGFSEQFF.